One sample yielded the 22 T cell receptor beta chains listed below, sequenced in a study of CXCR3-negative and CXCR3-positive naive CD8 T cells. General observations from the study: CXCR3-positive naive cells had TRB CDR3s that were more hydrophobic than CXCR3-negative naive cells had.

No antigen has been identified for these receptors. UMI-labeled 5' RACE TRB cDNA libraries were prepared from the cells. With the 5' RACE reads reprocessed, TCRdb shows one record per CDR3 protein and no DNA. The listing contains 55,000 to 65,000 distinct CDR3 sequences. Input material: naive CXCR3+ CD8+ T cells from blood. Subset reported: CD45RO-CCR7+CD27+CD95- naive CD8+ T cells expressing CXCR3 (TNR3+). Source of these receptors: a human donor in good health. Some clones in this sample may be carry-over from other donors' samples.

The chain's CDR3 is CSTGQGANYGYTF. This chain uses TRBV29-1 with TRBJ1-2; lacking DNA, the TRBD1 call made by TCRdb goes unchecked. The CDR3 covers 13 residues. The germline gives CDR1 SQVTM, CDR2 ANQGSEA.

The CDR3 sequence is CASSYVGAASDTQYF. The chain couples TRBV6-2 or TRBV6-3 to TRBJ2-3; TCRdb's D gene call, TRBD2, goes unchecked for lack of DNA. Per the germline V gene, CDR1 is MNHEY and CDR2 is SVGEGT. The CDR3 covers 15 residues.

V gene TRBV7-9 combines with J gene TRBJ1-1; TCRdb lists TRBD1, though no DNA is available to test this call. Looked up from germline, CDR1 is SEHNR and CDR2 is FQNEAQ (reference sequence). The CDR3 loop spans 14 amino acids. This CDR3 reads CASSKTGGLTEAFF.

The J gene is TRBJ2-7, the V gene TRBV19; absent DNA, TCRdb's TRBD1 call cannot be checked. The germline CDR1 and CDR2 sequences are LNHDA and SQIVND (reference sequence). CDR3 size: 15 residues. The CDR3 loop reads CASSMGRGIFYEQYF. The full variable domain, rest sourced from reference TRBV19 and TRBJ2-7, is DGGITQSPKYLFRKEGQNVTLSCEQNLNHDAMYWYRQDPGQGLRLIYYSQIVNDFQKGDIAEGYSVSREKKESFPLTVTSAQKNPTAFYLCASSMGRGIFYEQYFGPGTRLTVT.

This chain links TRBV6-6 with TRBJ2-6. CDR3 length equals 15 residues. The V gene's germline CDR1 is MNHNY and CDR2 SVGAGI (reference sequence). CDR3 residues: CASSYFYSGANVLTF.

The chain is built from TRBV29-1 and TRBJ1-4; lacking DNA, the TRBD1 call made by TCRdb goes unchecked. The CDR3 loop spans 14 amino acids. Germline V gene data show CDR1 as SQVTM and CDR2 as ANQGSEA. CDR3 sequence reads: CSVLPGQGPSELFF.

V is TRBV29-1 and J is TRBJ2-7. CDR3 length: 14 amino acids. Germline CDR1 reads SQVTM; CDR2 reads ANQGSEA. CDR3 sequence: CSVEDGQGAYEQYF.

The CDR3: CASSVLGDGNTIYF. The chain uses TRBV9 and TRBJ1-3; TCRdb's D call of TRBD1 is untestable without DNA. CDR3 length equals 14 residues. CDR1 is SGDLS and CDR2 is YYNGEE in the germline V gene.

V and J are TRBV15 and TRBJ2-5; the TRBD1 assignment by TCRdb is unverifiable without DNA. The CDR3 is made up of 14 amino acids. Germline lookup yields CDR1 LNHNV and CDR2 YYDKDF (reference sequence). The CDR3 reads CATSRPGTGETQYF.

The gene calls are TRBV27 and TRBJ2-1; TCRdb reports TRBD1, a call that lacks DNA to check it against. The CDR3 runs to 17 residues. CDR1 is MNHEY, CDR2 SMNVEV, per germline (reference sequence). The CDR3 sequence: CASSFGRGPSSYNEQFF.

This chain connects TRBV4-2 to TRBJ2-2; the D gene TCRdb calls, TRBD1, cannot be checked with no DNA. Germline CDR1 LGHNA, CDR2 YNFKEQ. The CDR3 has 13 residues. CDR3: CASSQSGQGGLFF.

The CDR3 loop is CASLGLAGSLDTDTQYF. The chain joins TRBV7-2 to TRBJ2-3; TCRdb names TRBD2, which stays unverified in the absence of DNA. Germline CDR1 is SGHTA and CDR2 is FQGNSA. This CDR3 spans 17 amino acids.

This chain links TRBV7-6 with TRBJ1-1. CDR1 SGHVS and CDR2 FNYEAQ come from the germline V gene. CDR3 length equals 15 residues. The CDR3 region is CASSLYQVSYTEAFF.

The chain couples TRBV28 to TRBJ2-1; TCRdb designates TRBD1, a call that cannot be tested without DNA. From germline, CDR1 is MDHEN and CDR2 SYDVKM. The CDR3 runs to 11 residues. The CDR3 reads CASTDSNEQFF.

The chain employs TRBV4-3 and TRBJ2-3; lacking DNA, the TRBD2 call made by TCRdb goes unchecked. The CDR3 consists of 16 residues. The V gene's germline CDR1 is LGHNA and CDR2 YSLEER. This CDR3 is CASSQDWEAGTDTQYF.

CDR3 region: CSAREGEVTNQPQHF. The chain links TRBV20-1 to TRBJ1-5. Looked up from germline, CDR1 is DFQATT and CDR2 is SNEGSKA (reference sequence). This CDR3 spans 15 amino acids.

V usage is TRBV6-2 or TRBV6-3 and J usage is TRBJ1-1. The CDR3 covers 16 residues. Germline values: CDR1 MNHEY, CDR2 SVGEGT. CDR3 region: CASSPELGFSNTEAFF.

The rearrangement links TRBV6-2 or TRBV6-3 to TRBJ1-5; TCRdb's D gene call, TRBD1, goes unchecked for lack of DNA. The germline V gene has CDR1 MNHEY and CDR2 SVGEGT. CDR3 length: 16 amino acids. CDR3 region: CASSRPLLDSNQPQHF.

This rearrangement joins TRBV20-1 to TRBJ2-5; TCRdb picks TRBD2, but there is no DNA to check that call. The V gene's germline CDR1 is DFQATT and CDR2 SNEGSKA (reference sequence). CDR3 length equals 11 residues. Here the CDR3 reads CSAGGEGTQYF.

The chain couples TRBV7-3 to TRBJ2-1; TCRdb's D gene call, TRBD2, goes unchecked for lack of DNA. There are 15 residues in the CDR3. Germline assignment: CDR1 SGHTA and CDR2 FQGTGA. CDR3: CASSLSGTSFSEQFF.

The chain combines TRBV7-9 with TRBJ1-1; lacking DNA, the TRBD1 call made by TCRdb goes unchecked. Germline-derived CDR1 and CDR2 are SEHNR and FQNEAQ (reference sequence). The CDR3 runs 11 residues. Here the CDR3 reads CASSRGAEAFF.

V gene TRBV28 combines with J gene TRBJ2-2; lacking DNA, the TRBD1 call made by TCRdb goes unchecked. In germline, CDR1 is MDHEN, CDR2 SYDVKM. This CDR3 comprises 15 residues. CDR3 in amino acids: CASSLDRVNTGELFF.